The 9 T cell receptor beta chains below all came from one sample that was sequenced in a study of shared clonotypes between healthy human individuals (dated by TCRdb to the early 2020s). Libraries were made using the immunoSEQ multiplex PCR assay. Here the immuneACCESS table is served through TCRdb, limited to in-frame sequences with V and J called. Missing clones are a known gap in these copies; in checked studies unresolved V genes cover under half, and the rest lacks a known reason. In this sample the table shows about 490,000 clones, about 78% of which occur a single time. Approximately 12% of the sample lies in the top ten. The source material was PBMCs. Receptors originate from a woman in her thirties or forties in good health. Some clones in this sample may be carry-over from other donors' samples.

This clone has more than one count but fewer than ten. The chain has TRBV11-1 and TRBJ2-1; the match to TRBD2 covers 12 bases. V trimming: 5 bases; J trimming: 4 bases; junction bases outside the gene matches: 6. The CDR3 runs to 16 residues. CDR1 SGHAT and CDR2 FQDESV come from the germline V gene (reference sequence). The CDR3 bases are TGTGCCAGCAGCCGCACCGGGACTAGCGGGTACAATGAGCAGTTCTTC. Its protein product is CASSRTGTSGYNEQFF.

A few counts support this clone. The chain combines TRBV27 with TRBJ1-1; D possibly corresponds to TRBD1 (6 bases). CDR3 length: 12 amino acids. Germline values: CDR1 MNHEY, CDR2 SMNVEV (reference sequence). Deletions cut 5 bases from V and 11 bases from J, with 15 bases between. The CDR3 bases are TGTGCCAGCAGTCCTTCAACAGGGTCGGCTTTCTTT. Its protein product is CASSPSTGSAFF.

CDR3 residues: CASSLVAGAFGETQYF. The CDR3 nucleotides are TGTGCCAGCAGCTTAGTCGCAGGGGCATTTGGAGAGACCCAGTACTTC. This rearrangement joins TRBV11-2 to TRBJ2-5; possible D gene TRBD1, 6 bases. The germline V gene encodes CDR1 SGHAT and CDR2 FQNNGV. This CDR3 is 16 amino acids long. V lost 1 base, J lost 4 bases, and 16 bases lay in between.

The CDR3 here is CASSLEVTGNTIYF. The CDR3 region has the DNA TGTGCCAGCAGCTTAGAGGTGACCGGAAACACCATATATTTT. The chain has TRBV11-2 and TRBJ1-3; D gene unclear. The germline gives CDR1 SGHAT, CDR2 FQNNGV. V lost 0 bases, J lost 4 bases, and 7 bases lay in between. CDR3 length: 14 residues. The whole variable domain, filled in from reference TRBV11-2 and TRBJ1-3, reads EAGVAQSPRYKIIEKRQSVAFWCNPISGHATLYWYQQILGQGPKLLIQFQNNGVVDDSQLPKDRFSAERLKGVDSTLKIQPAKLEDSAVYLCASSLEVTGNTIYFGEGSWLTVV.

J is TRBJ2-2 and V is TRBV10-2, with TRBD1 matching 9 bases. Germline-derived CDR1 and CDR2 are WSHSY and SAAADI. V was clipped by 4 bases and J by 4 bases; unmatched bases: 1. This CDR3 region has 14 residues. The CDR3 spells CASSGQGGTGELFF. CDR3 sequence (DNA): TGCGCCAGCAGTGGACAGGGGGGCACCGGGGAGCTGTTTTTT.

CDR3 sequence (DNA): TGTGCCAGCAGCGTACGCGGGAGCAATGAGCAGTTCTTC. This sequence encodes CASSVRGSNEQFF. The chain recombines TRBV9 with TRBJ2-1, with 7 bases identical to TRBD2. V shed 1 base and J 6 bases; nucleotides not matched to a gene: 1. Germline CDR1 and CDR2: SGDLS and YYNGEE. The CDR3 length is 13 residues.

V usage is TRBV10-3 and J usage is TRBJ2-7, with D perhaps given as TRBD1 or TRBD2 (5 bases each). This CDR3 has 14 residues. CDR1 and CDR2 from the germline V gene are ENHRY and SYGVKD. Trimming shortened V by 4 bases and J by 3 bases, and 13 bases separated the two germline ends. The CDR3 reads CAISVGDRNYEQYF. The CDR3 nucleotides read TGTGCCATCAGTGTGGGGGACCGAAACTACGAGCAGTACTTC.

The chain recombines TRBV27 with TRBJ2-4, with TRBD2 identical over 12 bases. Germline V gene lookup returns CDR1 MNHEY and CDR2 SMNVEV (reference sequence). CDR3 length: 18 residues. V trimming: 3 bases; J trimming: 3 bases; junction bases outside the gene matches: 9. The CDR3 DNA sequence: TGTGCCAGCAGTTTCACGCGACTAGCGGGAGTGGACAAAAACATTCAGTACTTC. It translates to CASSFTRLAGVDKNIQYF.

The V and J genes are TRBV7-9 and TRBJ1-1, with no clear D. With 10 bases removed from V and 7 bases from J, the gap between germline ends came to 16 bases. Germline V gene sequence: CDR1 SEHNR, CDR2 FQNEAQ (reference sequence). There are 12 residues in the CDR3. The CDR3 here is CATQLSGVEAFF. CDR3 nucleotide sequence: TGTGCCACCCAACTTAGCGGGGTTGAAGCTTTCTTT.